This entry lists 15 T cell receptor beta chains sequenced from one sample in a study of blood T cells in healthy people across ages. A second PCR of about 7 to 12 cycles used a sample-barcoded 5' primer and a J-beta primer mix. TCRdb reanalysed the 5' RACE reads using MiXCR and keeps one entry per CDR3 protein. The table lists 550,000 to 600,000 distinct CDR3 sequences, about 25% of them singletons. Sequences were obtained from blood. Receptors were obtained from a woman in her 70s in good health.

This clonotype occurred a few times. The V and J genes are TRBV18 and TRBJ2-1; D is ambiguous. The CDR3 covers 13 residues. V lost 4 bases to trimming and J lost 6 bases, with 10 bases between them. Germline CDR1 is KGHSH and CDR2 is LQKENI. The CDR3 coding sequence is TGTGCCAGCTCACTTATAATCCGCAATGAGCAGTTCTTC. Translated, it gives CASSLIIRNEQFF.

This sequence joins TRBV20-1 and TRBJ1-2; perhaps TRBD1 as D (5 bases). Germline loops: CDR1 DFQATT, CDR2 SNEGSKA (reference sequence). V gave up 4 bases and J gave up 1 base, with 10 bases separating them. The CDR3 has 13 residues. CDR3 DNA sequence: TGCAGTGCTACTTCAGGGAGTAACTATGGCTACACCTTC. Translating it yields CSATSGSNYGYTF.

This clonotype has ten or more counts. The chain carries TRBV5-1 and TRBJ2-5; D is perhaps TRBD1 (6 bases). V was pared by 8 bases and J by 2 bases, with 19 bases between. Per the germline V gene, CDR1 is SGHRS and CDR2 is YFSETQ. The CDR3 is made up of 15 amino acids. The CDR3 nucleotides read TGCGCCAGGCGGCTTTACAGGGCACCTCAAGAGACCCAGTACTTC. Its translation is CARRLYRAPQETQYF.

This clonotype was found a few times. The J gene is TRBJ1-2, the V gene TRBV5-1, with D possibly being TRBD1 (6 bases). This CDR3 region has 14 residues. V was shortened by 4 bases and J by 0 bases, with 10 bases between the two germline ends. CDR1 is SGHRS, CDR2 YFSETQ, per germline. The DNA for the CDR3 is TGCGCCAGCAGCATGACAGGAGCTAACTATGGCTACACCTTC. Encoded protein: CASSMTGANYGYTF.

As for this clonotype: This may stem from a read error, because a much larger clone lies one nucleotide away. The chain links TRBV4-1 to TRBJ2-3; D uncertain. CDR3 length: 12 amino acids. In germline, CDR1 is MGHRA, CDR2 YSYEKL. CDR3 sequence (DNA): TGCGCCAGCAGCCAAGATACAGATATGCAGTATTTT. Its translation: CASSQDTDMQYF.

This clonotype was found a few times. This chain joins TRBV6-2 or TRBV6-3 and TRBJ2-4; D is undetermined. Germline assignment: CDR1 MNHEY and CDR2 SVGEGT. V was trimmed by 5 bases and J by 9 bases, leaving 17 bases between them. This CDR3 spans 14 amino acids. CDR3 DNA sequence: TGTGCCAGCAGTCCCCCGTGGGAAGGTAGCATTCAGTACTTC. Translating gives CASSPPWEGSIQYF.

DNA for the CDR3: TGTGCCAGCAGTGTACGGTTTCTAACCAAAAACATTCAGTACTTC. Amino acids: CASSVRFLTKNIQYF. The chain is built from TRBV2 and TRBJ2-4; D uncertain. CDR3 length: 15 residues. Germline CDR1 reads SNHLY; CDR2 reads FYNNEI. V was trimmed by 4 bases and J by 2 bases, leaving 12 bases between them.

With regard to this clonotype: Mismatch with germline at one junction end may stem from a read error. V usage is TRBV7-7 and J usage is TRBJ2-3, with 9 positions matching TRBD2. The CDR3 is 15 amino acids. Germline CDR1 is SSHAT and CDR2 is FNYEAQ (reference sequence). The CDR3 DNA is TGTGCTAGCAGCTTGGGCGGGGGGGCCATCAGTACGCAGTATTTT. As protein: CASSLGGGAISTQYF. Full variable domain (missing parts from reference TRBV7-7 and TRBJ2-3): GAGVSQSPRYKVTKRGQDVTLRCDPISSHATLYWYQQALGQGPEFLTYFNYEAQPDKSGLPSDRFSAERPEGSISTLTIQRTEQRDSAMYRCASSLGGGAISTQYFGPGTRLTVL.

This sequence joins TRBV15 and TRBJ1-2; no definite D call. Between the trimmed V and J ends, which lost 0 bases and 0 bases, there was a span of 5 bases. Germline V CDR1 and CDR2: LNHNV, YYDKDF (reference sequence). The CDR3 extends over 14 amino acids. CDR3 nucleotides: TGTGCCACCAGCAGAGATCATGCTAACTATGGCTACACCTTC. Encoded protein: CATSRDHANYGYTF. The variable domain in full, completed from reference TRBV15 and TRBJ1-2, reads DAMVIQNPRYQVTQFGKPVTLSCSQTLNHNVMYWYQQKSSQAPKLLFHYYDKDFNNEADTPDNFQSRRPNTSFCFLDIRSPGLGDTAMYLCATSRDHANYGYTFGSGTRLTVV.

This clonotype showed up many times. The chain combines TRBV7-2 with TRBJ1-2; D not certain. This CDR3 region has 13 residues. V was clipped by 3 bases and J by 1 base, with 6 bases between them. Germline CDR1 SGHTA, CDR2 FQGNSA. The CDR3 coding sequence is TGTGCCAGCAGCTTGACAATTAACTATGGCTACACCTTC. This gives the protein CASSLTINYGYTF.

The V call is TRBV7-9, the J call TRBJ2-7; maybe TRBD1 (6 bases). Germline loops: CDR1 SEHNR, CDR2 FQNEAQ (reference sequence). Trimming stripped 2 bases from V and 6 bases from J, with 11 bases between. The CDR3 is 13 amino acids. CDR3 sequence (DNA): TGTGCCAGCAGCTTATTTGAAGGGGGCGAGCAGTACGTC. Protein product: CASSLFEGGEQYV.

In the case of this clonotype: At one end, the junction sequence differs from germline, possibly due to a read error. The chain employs TRBV5-1 and TRBJ1-1; D may be TRBD1 (5 bases). This CDR3 has 14 amino acids. Germline V gives CDR1 SGHRS, CDR2 YFSETQ. The CDR3 is CASTLNGGSTEAFF. For the CDR3, the DNA is TGCGCCAGCACCTTGAATGGGGGAAGTACTGAAGCTTTCTTT.

The V gene is TRBV7-2, the J gene TRBJ1-1, with a tentative D call TRBD1 (6 bases). V lost 5 bases, J lost 1 base, and 11 bases lay in between. The CDR3 sequence is 14 residues long. The germline V gene encodes CDR1 SGHTA and CDR2 FQGNSA. The CDR3 loop is CASSPGHQNTEAFF. The CDR3 DNA is TGTGCCAGCAGCCCGGGACATCAGAACACTGAAGCTTTCTTT.

This clonotype occurred many times. V usage is TRBV7-9 and J usage is TRBJ2-7; the D is unclear. Germline lookup yields CDR1 SEHNR and CDR2 FQNEAQ (reference sequence). With 2 bases removed from V and 4 bases from J, the gap between germline ends came to 9 bases. The CDR3 is 13 amino acids. As DNA, the CDR3 is TGTGCCAGCAGCTTAATAGGGTCATACGAGCAGTACTTC. Protein sequence: CASSLIGSYEQYF.

This clonotype was picked up many times. The genes are TRBV10-3 and TRBJ2-3, with a possible D match to TRBD2 (5 bases). V was clipped by 6 bases and J by 1 base, with 8 bases between them. This CDR3 has 13 residues. Germline CDR1 and CDR2: ENHRY and SYGVKD. The CDR3 nucleotides read TGTGCCATCAGGAACGGGGGCACAGATACGCAGTATTTT. Its translation is CAIRNGGTDTQYF.